These T cell receptor beta chains were read from a single sample in a study of shared clonotypes between healthy human individuals. Here immunoSEQ multiplex PCR was the method, and the copy in TCRdb shows in-frame clones only, minus some. The sample includes around 1.9 million clones, 93% of them seen just once. The sequencing input was naive CD8+ T cells from PBMCs. Receptors were obtained from a man in his late teens or twenties in good health. Some clones in this sample may be carry-over from other donors' samples. CDR3s include the opening cysteine and the closing phenylalanine or tryptophan. The D gene is left open where the match is weak. Rows may omit the clone size; those that give it use once, few, many or a size class.

TRBJ2-2 - TRBV18 - CASSPRGIGTGELFF TGTGCCAGCTCACCACGCGGGATCGGCACCGGGGAGCTGTTTTTT
TRBJ1-1 - TRBV12-5 TRBD1 CASGFLTWTGGTTYTEAFF TGTGCTAGTGGTTTCCTCACTTGGACAGGGGGCACGACTTACACTGAAGCTTTCTTT
TRBJ2-7 once TRBV5-1 - CASSLRVSQFYEQYF TGCGCCAGCAGCTTGAGAGTTAGCCAATTCTACGAGCAGTACTTC
TRBJ1-1 - TRBV27 - CASFSGNTEAFF TGTGCCAGCTTCTCAGGGAACACTGAAGCTTTCTTT
TRBJ2-2 - TRBV7-8 TRBD2 CATSGLVSAGELFF TGTGCCACCTCGGGACTAGTATCCGCCGGGGAGCTGTTTTTT
TRBJ2-2 - TRBV28 - CASRGWGDTQYTGELFF TGTGCCAGCAGGGGTTGGGGGGACACGCAGTACACCGGGGAGCTGTTTTTT
TRBJ1-2 - TRBV7-9 - CASSLGTNYGYTF TGTGCCAGCAGCTTAGGGACCAACTATGGCTACACCTTC
TRBJ1-2 - TRBV7-9 - CASTPDKNGYTF TGTGCCAGCACCCCTGACAAAAATGGCTACACCTTC
TRBJ2-7 - TRBV27 - CASGETYEQYF TGTGCCAGCGGGGAGACCTACGAGCAGTACTTC
TRBJ2-1 - TRBV19 - CASSPIWLRSSYNEQFF TGTGCCAGTAGTCCAATCTGGTTGCGCAGCTCCTACAATGAGCAGTTCTTC
TRBJ2-5 once TRBV6-5 TRBD2 CASSYGLAGVGETQYF TGTGCCAGCAGTTACGGACTAGCGGGAGTGGGGGAGACCCAGTACTTC
TRBJ2-1 - TRBV27 - CASSFLPGESYNEQFF TGTGCCAGCAGTTTCCTACCGGGAGAATCCTACAATGAGCAGTTCTTC
TRBJ2-2 few TRBV7-9 - CAGQQGQTNTGELFF TGTGCCGGCCAACAGGGCCAAACTAACACCGGGGAGCTGTTTTTT
TRBJ2-3 - TRBV6-1 TRBD1 CASSRVTGGPDTQYF TGTGCCAGCAGCCGAGTGACAGGGGGTCCGGATACGCAGTATTTT
TRBJ2-3 - TRBV7-6 - CASSLVWGTDTQYF TGTGCCAGCAGCTTAGTCTGGGGGACAGATACGCAGTATTTT
TRBJ2-7 - TRBV27 TRBD2 CASSLLRTSGTGYEQYF TGTGCCAGCAGTTTACTTCGGACTAGCGGGACCGGGTACGAGCAGTACTTC